Following are 31 T cell receptor beta chains from one sample sequenced in a study of radiotherapy plus CTLA-4 blockade in lung cancer. Assay used: immunoSEQ multiplex PCR; TCRdb lists only in-frame clones, some missing. The data contain 40,000 to 50,000 clones, about 74% of them singletons. Sequenced here: peripheral blood, sampled from a patient treated with radiotherapy plus ipilimumab. The receptors here all came from a human donor with non-small cell lung cancer who had stable disease on radiotherapy plus ipilimumab.

The chain has TRBV5-6 and TRBJ2-3; tentatively, D is TRBD1 (6 bases). With 0 bases removed from V and 8 bases from J, the gap between germline ends came to 13 bases. The CDR3 contains 14 residues. In germline, CDR1 is SGHDT, CDR2 YYEEEE. Written as DNA, the CDR3 is TGTGCCAGCAGCTTGGAACAGGGTACGGGTACGCAGTATTTT. As protein: CASSLEQGTGTQYF.

This clone was seen once. V gene TRBV11-3 combines with J gene TRBJ1-1, with 10 bases matching TRBD1. CDR1 and CDR2 from the germline V gene are SGHNT and YENEEA. The CDR3 has 17 residues. V trimming: 2 bases; J trimming: 1 base; junction bases outside the gene matches: 7. CDR3 protein: CASSLTWGQGRNTEAFF. The CDR3 nucleotides read TGTGCCAGCAGCTTAACCTGGGGACAGGGGCGGAACACTGAAGCTTTCTTT.

This chain joins TRBV5-1 and TRBJ2-7, with 9 bases that match TRBD2. Germline lookup yields CDR1 SGHRS and CDR2 YFSETQ. The CDR3 is made up of 14 amino acids. Losses at the gene ends were 7 bases for V and 4 bases for J; bases not matched to a gene: 9. CDR3 protein: CASALSGSVYEQYF. The CDR3 nucleotides are TGCGCCAGCGCACTTAGCGGGAGCGTTTACGAGCAGTACTTC.

The chain is built from TRBV5-1 and TRBJ1-4, with a tentative D call TRBD1 (5 bases). The CDR3 has 16 residues. Looked up from germline, CDR1 is SGHRS and CDR2 is YFSETQ. V lost 3 bases and J lost 0, with 12 bases in between. This chain's CDR3 is CASSSGHTATNEKLFF. In nucleotides, the CDR3 is TGCGCCAGCAGCTCAGGACATACAGCAACTAATGAAAAACTGTTTTTT.

The V call is TRBV6-6, the J call TRBJ1-1; D ambiguous. This CDR3 is 11 amino acids long. Per the germline V gene, CDR1 is MNHNY and CDR2 is SVGAGI (reference sequence). Trimming stripped 8 bases from V and 1 base from J, with 5 bases between. CDR3 DNA sequence: TGTGCCAGCTTGAGGAACACTGAAGCTTTCTTT. Its translation: CASLRNTEAFF.

The V gene is TRBV19, the J gene TRBJ2-5, with D possibly TRBD1 on 6 matching bases. This CDR3 is built from 15 residues. V was cut by 1 base and J by 5 bases, with 14 bases left in between. CDR1 is LNHDA, CDR2 SQIVND, per germline (reference sequence). This chain's CDR3 is CASSIGAGAPETQYF. The CDR3 nucleotides are TGTGCCAGTAGTATAGGGGCAGGGGCTCCTGAGACCCAGTACTTC.

This sequence joins TRBV19 and TRBJ1-6; D gene uncertain. The CDR3 totals 14 residues. Germline CDR1 is LNHDA and CDR2 is SQIVND (reference sequence). V lost 5 bases, J lost 4 bases, and 9 bases lay in between. The CDR3 sequence is CASSFTTYNSPLHF. The CDR3 region has the DNA TGTGCCAGTAGTTTCACTACGTATAATTCACCCCTCCACTTT. The full variable domain, its missing parts supplied by reference TRBV19 and TRBJ1-6, is DGGITQSPKYLFRKEGQNVTLSCEQNLNHDAMYWYRQDPGQGLRLIYYSQIVNDFQKGDIAEGYSVSREKKESFPLTVTSAQKNPTAFYLCASSFTTYNSPLHFGNGTRLTVT.

J is TRBJ2-7 and V is TRBV18; 9 bases fit TRBD1. The V gene's germline CDR1 is KGHSH and CDR2 LQKENI. The CDR3 is 14 residues long. Trimming removed 4 bases from V and 1 base from J; junction bases left unmatched: 2. CDR3 sequence: CASSLGQGSYEQYF. In DNA form, the CDR3 reads TGTGCCAGCTCACTCGGACAGGGGTCCTACGAGCAGTACTTC.

The chain uses TRBV19 and TRBJ1-3, with no clear D. CDR1 and CDR2 from the germline V gene are LNHDA and SQIVND (reference sequence). The CDR3 runs 15 residues. V was clipped by 3 bases and J by 0 bases, with 9 bases between them. CDR3 protein: CASSIRQSSGNTIYF. As DNA, the CDR3 is TGTGCCAGTAGTATTCGACAAAGCTCTGGAAACACCATATATTTT.

This chain joins TRBV29-1 and TRBJ1-2; TRBD1 matches at 7 bases. This CDR3 comprises 13 residues. Germline V lookup: CDR1 SQVTM, CDR2 ANQGSEA. After removal of 3 bases from V and 2 bases from J, the junction contained 3 bases not matched to a gene. The CDR3 bases are TGCAGCGTTGACGGGACAGACAACTATGGCTACACCTTC. As protein: CSVDGTDNYGYTF.

Details on this clone: The same CDR3 also results from other DNA sequences found in this sample. In DNA, the CDR3 is TGTGCCAGCAGCATAAACAGGGGAACCTCCTACGAGCAGTACTTC. Its translation is CASSINRGTSYEQYF. This chain uses TRBV7-8 with TRBJ2-7; TRBD1 matches at 7 bases. V lost 5 bases to trimming and J lost 0 bases; unmatched junction nucleotides: 7. The CDR3 extends over 15 amino acids. Per germline, CDR1 SGHVS and CDR2 FQNEAQ.

J is TRBJ1-2 and V is TRBV18; possible D gene TRBD1, 6 bases. The CDR3 has 14 amino acids. Germline lookup yields CDR1 KGHSH and CDR2 LQKENI. V lost 3 bases to trimming and J lost 7 bases, with 15 bases between them. The CDR3: CASSPPSGAGGYTF. The CDR3, as DNA: TGTGCCAGCTCACCCCCGTCAGGGGCGGGTGGCTACACCTTC. The whole variable domain, filled in from reference TRBV18 and TRBJ1-2, reads NAGVMQNPRHLVRRRGQEARLRCSPMKGHSHVYWYRQLPEEGLKFMVYLQKENIIDESGMPKERFSAEFPKEGPSILRIQQVVRGDSAAYFCASSPPSGAGGYTFGSGTRLTVV.

The V and J genes are TRBV5-4 and TRBJ2-7; 9 nucleotides agree with TRBD2. After removal of 0 bases from V and 3 bases from J, the junction contained 4 bases not matched to a gene. Per germline, CDR1 SGHNT and CDR2 YYREEE (reference sequence). The CDR3 is 15 amino acids. The CDR3 region has the DNA TGTGCCAGCAGCTTGGTAGCGGGGGCCAGCTACGAGCAGTACTTC. Protein product: CASSLVAGASYEQYF. Variable domain in full (rest from reference TRBV5-4 and TRBJ2-7): ETGVTQSPTHLIKTRGQQVTLRCSSQSGHNTVSWYQQALGQGPQFIFQYYREEENGRGNFPPRFSGLQFPNYSSELNVNALELDDSALYLCASSLVAGASYEQYFGPGTRLTVT.

This chain joins TRBV15 and TRBJ1-1; D is perhaps TRBD1 (6 bases). Per germline, CDR1 LNHNV and CDR2 YYDKDF (reference sequence). There are 15 residues in the CDR3. V lost 0 bases and J 4 bases, leaving 12 bases between the germline ends. CDR3 protein: CATSRDRTGSTEAFF. CDR3 nucleotide sequence: TGTGCCACCAGCAGAGATCGAACAGGGAGCACTGAAGCTTTCTTT.

This chain links TRBV7-2 with TRBJ1-1; 10 nucleotides align to TRBD1. The V gene's germline CDR1 is SGHTA and CDR2 FQGNSA. The CDR3 is 16 amino acids. V was clipped by 5 bases and J by 5 bases; unmatched bases: 11. In nucleotides, the CDR3 is TGTGCCAGCAGCCATATAATGGGGACAGGGGTGACTGAAGCTTTCTTT. It yields the protein CASSHIMGTGVTEAFF.

The chain links TRBV19 to TRBJ2-7; 7 bases align to TRBD1. The CDR3 has 14 amino acids. The V gene's germline CDR1 is LNHDA and CDR2 SQIVND (reference sequence). V dropped 5 bases and J dropped 3; count of bases not matched to a gene: 7. CDR3 loop: CASSWTGGLYEQYF. The CDR3 region has the DNA TGTGCCAGTAGTTGGACAGGCGGTCTCTACGAGCAGTACTTC.

DNA of the CDR3: TGTGCCAGTAGTGTGGCGGGGGGTTACAATGAGCAGTTCTTC. This gives the protein CASSVAGGYNEQFF. The chain links TRBV19 to TRBJ2-1, with 8 bases aligning to TRBD2. Germline V CDR1 and CDR2: LNHDA, SQIVND (reference sequence). The CDR3 extends over 14 amino acids. The V and J ends lost 5 bases and 4 bases, in that order; junction bases with no gene match: 4.

This clone was detected many times. This chain joins TRBV6-1 and TRBJ1-3; tentative D call: TRBD1 (5 bases). Germline CDR1 is MNHNS and CDR2 is SASEGT. The CDR3 contains 16 residues. The V gene lost 3 bases and the J gene lost 0 bases, with 12 bases spanning the gap. The CDR3 DNA is TGTGCCAGCAGTGAGGCTACCACAGGCTCTGGAAACACCATATATTTT. Protein product: CASSEATTGSGNTIYF.

In its sample, this clone was seen a few times. The chain joins TRBV7-6 to TRBJ2-4, with 7 bases aligning to TRBD1. The CDR3 is 18 residues long. Germline V gene lookup returns CDR1 SGHVS and CDR2 FNYEAQ. The V gene end was trimmed by 5 bases and the J gene end by 0 bases; junction bases not matched to a gene: 13. The CDR3 DNA follows: TGTGCCAGCAGCCCACAACGGACAGGATACCTAGCCAAAAACATTCAGTACTTC. This codes for CASSPQRTGYLAKNIQYF.

The chain is built from TRBV11-1 and TRBJ2-4, with D possibly TRBD1 on 6 matching bases. The ends were cut back, 6 bases at V and 0 bases at J, with 12 bases in the middle. This CDR3 has 15 amino acids. Germline V gives CDR1 SGHAT, CDR2 FQDESV (reference sequence). The CDR3 loop is CASSYRRGAKNIQYF. CDR3 DNA sequence: TGTGCCAGCAGTTATCGCAGGGGAGCCAAAAACATTCAGTACTTC.

V is TRBV10-3 and J is TRBJ1-2; D unresolved. The CDR3 consists of 12 residues. V lost 4 bases and J 3 bases, leaving 6 bases between the germline ends. Germline V CDR1 and CDR2: ENHRY, SYGVKD. The CDR3 sequence is CAISGRYYGYTF. Here the CDR3 DNA reads TGTGCCATCAGTGGCAGATACTATGGCTACACCTTC.

This clone occurred a few times. The chain combines TRBV29-1 with TRBJ1-1, with D tentatively TRBD1 (6 bases). The V end was cut by 7 bases, the J end by 1 base, with 16 bases between. This CDR3 is built from 14 residues. The germline V gene has CDR1 SQVTM and CDR2 ANQGSEA. CDR3 residues: CSGRYQGPNTEAFF. CDR3 in DNA: TGCAGCGGGAGATATCAGGGGCCGAACACTGAAGCTTTCTTT. The entire variable domain, with the rest obtained from reference TRBV29-1 and TRBJ1-1, is as follows: SAVISQKPSRDICQRGTSLTIQCQVDSQVTMMFWYRQQPGQSLTLIATANQGSEATYESGFVIDKFPISRPNLTFSTLTVSNMSPEDSSIYLCSGRYQGPNTEAFFGQGTRLTVV.

This sequence joins TRBV7-9 and TRBJ1-1; the D is unclear. The CDR3 covers 14 residues. Germline CDR1 is SEHNR and CDR2 is FQNEAQ (reference sequence). Trimming took 5 bases from V and 7 from J, leaving 17 bases between them. DNA of the CDR3: TGTGCCAGCAGCGTGACGTTCTCGGGGTATGAAGCTTTCTTT. This translates into CASSVTFSGYEAFF.

The chain uses TRBV5-5 and TRBJ1-1; the D gene is possibly TRBD1 (6 bases). V lost 4 bases, J lost 0 bases, and 13 bases lay in between. This CDR3 is 15 amino acids long. Germline CDR1 SGHKS, CDR2 YYEKEE (reference sequence). CDR3 DNA: TGTGCCAGCAGCCTCAGGGGATTCATGAACACTGAAGCTTTCTTT. It translates to CASSLRGFMNTEAFF.

The chain couples TRBV6-5 to TRBJ1-2; a possible D gene is TRBD1 (5 bases). The V and J ends lost 5 bases and 4 bases respectively, with 14 bases between them. The CDR3 covers 14 residues. Germline V lookup: CDR1 MNHEY, CDR2 SVGAGI. This chain's CDR3 is CASSLQSGAYGYTF. Written as DNA, the CDR3 is TGTGCCAGCAGTCTTCAATCTGGGGCCTATGGCTACACCTTC.

This clone has a single count. The genes are TRBV6-6 and TRBJ1-1; D not certain. V was shortened by 0 bases and J by 6 bases, with 8 bases between the two germline ends. The CDR3 sequence is 13 residues long. Germline assignment: CDR1 MNHNY and CDR2 SVGAGI (reference sequence). In DNA form, the CDR3 reads TGTGCCAGCAGTTACTCGACGGGATCTGAAGCTTTCTTT. It encodes CASSYSTGSEAFF.

The chain joins TRBV19 to TRBJ2-7, with D perhaps TRBD2 (5 bases). CDR3 length equals 13 residues. Trimming cost V 4 bases and J 1 base, with 8 bases left between them. Germline V lookup: CDR1 LNHDA, CDR2 SQIVND (reference sequence). In DNA, the CDR3 is TGTGCCAGTAGTACCCCGGGGTCCTACGAGCAGTACTTC. This translates into CASSTPGSYEQYF.

In this sample, this clone turned up a few times. The chain combines TRBV6-5 with TRBJ1-6; D is ambiguous. CDR3 length: 13 amino acids. Germline CDR1 reads MNHEY; CDR2 reads SVGAGI. Deletions cut 8 bases from V and 7 bases from J, with 12 bases between. The CDR3 bases are TGTGCCAGCGGAAGCAGGCAAAATTCACCCCTCCACTTT. Translation: CASGSRQNSPLHF.

This clone was observed a handful of times. This chain uses TRBV19 with TRBJ1-1, with D hard to call. The V gene's germline CDR1 is LNHDA and CDR2 SQIVND (reference sequence). The CDR3 is made up of 13 amino acids. Trimming cost V 5 bases and J 0 bases, with 7 bases left between them. CDR3 residues: CASSHTMNTEAFF. The CDR3 nucleotides read TGTGCCAGTAGTCATACTATGAACACTGAAGCTTTCTTT.

The rearrangement joins TRBV4-2 to TRBJ2-1, with 9 bases matching TRBD2. The CDR3 spans 17 residues. In germline, CDR1 is LGHNA, CDR2 YNFKEQ. V lost 0 bases, J lost 4 bases, and 7 bases stayed unmatched. CDR3 protein: CASSQDEAAGGYNEQFF. The CDR3, as DNA: TGTGCCAGCAGCCAAGATGAGGCGGCGGGGGGGTACAATGAGCAGTTCTTC.

The DNA of the CDR3 is TGCGCCAGCAGCTGGGGGGGGCAGATCTACGAGCAGTACTTC. Translated: CASSWGGQIYEQYF. The V gene is TRBV5-1, the J gene TRBJ2-7, with D possibly TRBD2 on 7 matching bases. This CDR3 spans 14 amino acids. Trimming left V 3 bases short and J 3 bases short, with 13 bases between. CDR1 and CDR2 from the germline V gene are SGHRS and YFSETQ.